The next 14 T cell receptor beta chains were all read from a single sample in a study of T-cell memory formation after mild COVID-19. TCRdb processed the 5' RACE reads anew with MiXCR; each CDR3 protein has one entry. The sample lists about 100,000 distinct CDR3 sequences, over 8.5% occurring once. Source material: PBMCs or a T cell subset sorted from them (not recorded which). These receptors came from a man aged 18 to 29 who had mild COVID-19 (a few samples of this study predate the infection). Cell type and time point are not known.

This clonotype was seen only a few times. This chain links TRBV24-1 with TRBJ2-2; perhaps TRBD2 as D (6 bases). This CDR3 has 14 residues. V lost 3 bases and J 5 bases, leaving 9 bases between the germline ends. CDR1 KGHDR and CDR2 SFDVKD come from the germline V gene. The DNA for the CDR3 is TGTGCCACCAGTGATGGGGACTCTACCGGGGAGCTGTTTTTT. This sequence encodes CATSDGDSTGELFF.

As DNA, the CDR3 is TGTGCCAGCAGTTTATCATTGTGGGGGGAGCAGTTCTTC. Translating it yields CASSLSLWGEQFF. The V call is TRBV27, the J call TRBJ2-1; D tentatively reads TRBD1 or TRBD2 (5 bases each). From germline, CDR1 is MNHEY and CDR2 SMNVEV (reference sequence). V lost 0 bases and J 10 bases, leaving 10 bases between the germline ends. CDR3 size: 13 residues.

This clonotype was counted between two and nine times. The genes are TRBV29-1 and TRBJ2-5; perhaps TRBD1 as D (5 bases). Trimming removed 3 bases from V and 1 base from J, with 9 bases in between. The CDR3 runs to 13 residues. Germline CDR1 is SQVTM and CDR2 is ANQGSEA. DNA of the CDR3: TGCAGCGTTGAGGGGCGACCCCAAGAGACCCAGTACTTC. Protein product: CSVEGRPQETQYF.

This clonotype occurred a few times. The gene calls are TRBV9 and TRBJ2-5; TRBD1 aligns across 7 bases. The J segment lost 5 bases and the V segment lost 10 bases, leaving 17 bases of the junction unmatched. Germline-derived CDR1 and CDR2 are SGDLS and YYNGEE. This CDR3 has 15 residues. CDR3 DNA sequence: TGTGCCGGCACCAGTTGGACAGGCTATGGGGAGACCCAGTACTTC. Protein sequence: CAGTSWTGYGETQYF.

The V gene is TRBV9, the J gene TRBJ2-5; D perhaps matches TRBD2 (5 bases). V dropped 3 bases and J dropped 5 bases, with 11 bases sitting between them. The CDR3 has 13 residues. Per the germline V gene, CDR1 is SGDLS and CDR2 is YYNGEE. This CDR3 is CASSDGVRETQYF. For the CDR3, the DNA is TGTGCCAGCAGCGACGGGGTAAGGGAGACCCAGTACTTC.

There are many counts of this clonotype. The chain joins TRBV5-5 to TRBJ1-1, with a tentative D call TRBD1 (5 bases). CDR1 and CDR2 (germline): SGHKS, YYEKEE (reference sequence). V lost 4 bases and J 6 bases, leaving 10 bases between the germline ends. The CDR3 extends over 12 amino acids. In nucleotides, the CDR3 is TGTGCCAGCAGCGGGGCCGGATCTGAAGCTTTCTTT. This codes for CASSGAGSEAFF.

This clonotype appeared a few times. V is TRBV12-3 or TRBV12-4 and J is TRBJ1-6; D might be TRBD1 (6 bases). This CDR3 region has 13 residues. V was pared by 3 bases and J by 10 bases, with 10 bases between. The CDR3 is CASSFGGGSPLHF. The CDR3 DNA sequence: TGTGCCAGCAGTTTTGGGGGGGGCTCACCCCTCCACTTT.

This clonotype was observed a few times. V is TRBV4-1 and J is TRBJ1-2; D is undetermined. Per the germline V gene, CDR1 is MGHRA and CDR2 is YSYEKL. V was pared by 0 bases and J by 4 bases, with 9 bases between. The CDR3 consists of 14 residues. CDR3 amino acids: CASSQEGQLYGYTF. The CDR3 DNA reads as TGCGCCAGCAGCCAAGAAGGGCAGCTCTATGGCTACACCTTC.

The CDR3 sequence: CASSLSMTSGLYNEQFF. CDR3 coding DNA: TGTGCCAGCAGTTTATCGATGACTAGCGGGCTCTACAATGAGCAGTTCTTC. V and J are TRBV27 and TRBJ2-1, with 10 bases aligning to TRBD2. Germline V gives CDR1 MNHEY, CDR2 SMNVEV (reference sequence). The junction had 5 bases not matched to a gene; V was cut back by 0 bases and J by 3 bases. This CDR3 contains 17 residues.

The chain has TRBV7-2 and TRBJ2-3; D perhaps matches TRBD2 (7 bases). CDR3 length: 15 residues. Trimming cost V 4 bases and J 3 bases, with 14 bases left between them. Germline lookup yields CDR1 SGHTA and CDR2 FQGNSA. CDR3 region: CASSSSRGATDTQYF. CDR3 DNA sequence: TGTGCCAGCAGCTCTTCACGGGGGGCGACAGATACGCAGTATTTT.

This clonotype has ten or more counts. J is TRBJ2-2 and V is TRBV5-4, with a weak D call TRBD1 (6 bases). The CDR3 has 14 amino acids. Germline V CDR1 and CDR2: SGHNT, YYREEE (reference sequence). Trimming took off 4 bases at V and 4 bases at J, with 11 bases between the two ends. For the CDR3, the DNA is TGTGCCAGCAGCGCAGGGGTGGCCACCGGGGAGCTGTTTTTT. The encoded protein is CASSAGVATGELFF.

This sequence joins TRBV4-1 and TRBJ1-4; 7 nucleotides line up with TRBD1. The germline V gene encodes CDR1 MGHRA and CDR2 YSYEKL. The CDR3 sequence is 17 residues long. Trimming took 1 base from V and 7 from J; bases not matched to a gene: 12. The CDR3 bases are TGCGCCAGCAGCCAAGTTGGCAGGGGGAAAGAAGTTGAAAAACTGTTTTTT. Translating gives CASSQVGRGKEVEKLFF.

This clonotype was seen a few times. J is TRBJ2-3 and V is TRBV7-2, with D unclear. Germline loops: CDR1 SGHTA, CDR2 FQGNSA. Trimming cost V 6 bases and J 0 bases, with 19 bases left between them. This CDR3 is built from 17 residues. The CDR3 DNA is TGTGCCAGCAGGTATCCGGGCTCGCTCCCTAGCACAGATACGCAGTATTTT. Translated, it gives CASRYPGSLPSTDTQYF.

The gene calls are TRBV6-6 and TRBJ1-2, with 7 bases identical to TRBD1. This CDR3 spans 14 amino acids. Germline trimming cut 6 bases from V and 4 bases from J; bases unmatched to any gene: 8. In germline, CDR1 is MNHNY, CDR2 SVGAGI (reference sequence). This CDR3 is CASRSRGGGYGYTF. CDR3 DNA sequence: TGTGCCAGCAGATCCAGGGGGGGCGGCTATGGCTACACCTTC.